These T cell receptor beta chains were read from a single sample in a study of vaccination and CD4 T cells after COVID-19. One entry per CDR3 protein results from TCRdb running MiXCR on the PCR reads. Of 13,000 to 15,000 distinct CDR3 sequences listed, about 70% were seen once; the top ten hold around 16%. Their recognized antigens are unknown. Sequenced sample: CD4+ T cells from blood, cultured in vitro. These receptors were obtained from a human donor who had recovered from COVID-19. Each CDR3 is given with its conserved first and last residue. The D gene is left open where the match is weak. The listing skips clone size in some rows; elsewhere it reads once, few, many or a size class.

CDR3nt: TGTGCCAGCAGTCTTGGACGTCCGGGACATGACACCTACGAGCAGTACTTC; CDR3aa: CASSLGRPGHDTYEQYF; len: 17; v_gene: TRBV6-2/TRBV6-3; d_gene: -; j_gene: TRBJ2-7; abundance: -
CDR3nt: TGTGCCAGTAGTATCGAAACAAGCACTGAAGCTTTCTTT; CDR3aa: CASSIETSTEAFF; len: 13; v_gene: TRBV19; d_gene: -; j_gene: TRBJ1-1; abundance: -
CDR3nt: TGTGCCTGGAGTGCGGGACAGTCAGGACAGCCCCAGCATTTT; CDR3aa: CAWSAGQSGQPQHF; len: 14; v_gene: TRBV30; d_gene: TRBD1; j_gene: TRBJ1-5; abundance: -
CDR3nt: TGTGCCAGCAGCTTAGATCCCCTTAATCCCCTCCACTTT; CDR3aa: CASSLDPLNPLHF; len: 13; v_gene: TRBV7-9; d_gene: -; j_gene: TRBJ1-6; abundance: -
CDR3nt: TGCAGTGCTACTCAGGGGGATTCACCCCTCCACTTT; CDR3aa: CSATQGDSPLHF; len: 12; v_gene: TRBV20-1; d_gene: TRBD1; j_gene: TRBJ1-6; abundance: few
CDR3nt: TGCAGTGCTTCGGGACAGAGCAATCAGCCCCAGCATTTT; CDR3aa: CSASGQSNQPQHF; len: 13; v_gene: TRBV20-1; d_gene: TRBD1; j_gene: TRBJ1-5; abundance: few
CDR3nt: TGTGCCAGCAGTCCCATCTCAGCTAACTATGGCTACACCTTC; CDR3aa: CASSPISANYGYTF; len: 14; v_gene: TRBV27; d_gene: -; j_gene: TRBJ1-2; abundance: -
CDR3nt: TGTGCCAGCAGGAGGGGTGGGGGGATCAACGAGCAGTACTTC; CDR3aa: CASRRGGGINEQYF; len: 14; v_gene: TRBV2; d_gene: -; j_gene: TRBJ2-7; abundance: -
CDR3nt: TGTGCCACCAGCAGAGATCTACGGGCCACTGGGGCCAACGTCCTGACTTTC; CDR3aa: CATSRDLRATGANVLTF; len: 17; v_gene: TRBV15; d_gene: -; j_gene: TRBJ2-6; abundance: -
CDR3nt: TGCGCCAGCTCAGTGAGTCTAAACAATCAGCCCCAGCATTTT; CDR3aa: CASSVSLNNQPQHF; len: 14; v_gene: TRBV10-2; d_gene: -; j_gene: TRBJ1-5; abundance: -
CDR3nt: TGTGCCAGCAGTCCGAGGGGGCCCTATGGCTACACCTTC; CDR3aa: CASSPRGPYGYTF; len: 13; v_gene: TRBV7-6; d_gene: TRBD1; j_gene: TRBJ1-2; abundance: few
CDR3nt: TGTGCCAGCAGCCAATGGGGGGTGGGGCAGAACACTGAAGCTTTCTTT; CDR3aa: CASSQWGVGQNTEAFF; len: 16; v_gene: TRBV28; d_gene: -; j_gene: TRBJ1-1; abundance: -
CDR3nt: TGCAGTGCTGCCGGGACAGCGATTTATAGCAATCAGCCCCAGCATTTT; CDR3aa: CSAAGTAIYSNQPQHF; len: 16; v_gene: TRBV20-1; d_gene: TRBD1; j_gene: TRBJ1-5; abundance: medium-sized
CDR3nt: TGTGCCAGCAGCTTAGGACACTACTACGAGCAGTACTTC; CDR3aa: CASSLGHYYEQYF; len: 13; v_gene: TRBV7-8; d_gene: -; j_gene: TRBJ2-7; abundance: -
CDR3nt: TGTGCCAGCAGTGAAAGGTGGGGACCCGGTCAGCCCCAGCATTTT; CDR3aa: CASSERWGPGQPQHF; len: 15; v_gene: TRBV6-1; d_gene: -; j_gene: TRBJ1-5; abundance: -
CDR3nt: TGTGCCAGCCGCCTTACAGGGGTTTTGGGTGAAGCTTTCTTT; CDR3aa: CASRLTGVLGEAFF; len: 14; v_gene: TRBV19; d_gene: TRBD1; j_gene: TRBJ1-1; abundance: few
CDR3nt: TGTGCCAGCTCGGACGACATAGCCAAAAACATTCAGTACTTC; CDR3aa: CASSDDIAKNIQYF; len: 14; v_gene: TRBV2; d_gene: -; j_gene: TRBJ2-4; abundance: -
CDR3nt: TGTGCCAGCAGTTTACCTCCCGGGACAGCTAATGGTTATGGCTACACCTTC; CDR3aa: CASSLPPGTANGYGYTF; len: 17; v_gene: TRBV28; d_gene: TRBD1; j_gene: TRBJ1-2; abundance: -
CDR3nt: TGTGCCAGCAGTTTCCGGACAGGGGTGAGTGGCTACACCTTC; CDR3aa: CASSFRTGVSGYTF; len: 14; v_gene: TRBV28; d_gene: TRBD1; j_gene: TRBJ1-2; abundance: -
CDR3nt: TGTGCCAGCAGTGTCGGGACAGGAGGAATTACCGATACGCAGTATTTT; CDR3aa: CASSVGTGGITDTQYF; len: 16; v_gene: TRBV6-1; d_gene: TRBD1; j_gene: TRBJ2-3; abundance: few